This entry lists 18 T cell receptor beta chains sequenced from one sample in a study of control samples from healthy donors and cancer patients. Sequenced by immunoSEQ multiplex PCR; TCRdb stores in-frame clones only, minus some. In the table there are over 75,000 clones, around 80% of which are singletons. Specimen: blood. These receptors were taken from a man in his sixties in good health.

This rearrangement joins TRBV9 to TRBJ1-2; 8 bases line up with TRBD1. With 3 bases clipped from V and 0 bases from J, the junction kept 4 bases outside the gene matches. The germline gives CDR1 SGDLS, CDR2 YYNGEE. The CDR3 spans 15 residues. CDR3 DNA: TGTGCCAGCAGCGCGGACAGGGCGGCTAACTATGGCTACACCTTC. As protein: CASSADRAANYGYTF.

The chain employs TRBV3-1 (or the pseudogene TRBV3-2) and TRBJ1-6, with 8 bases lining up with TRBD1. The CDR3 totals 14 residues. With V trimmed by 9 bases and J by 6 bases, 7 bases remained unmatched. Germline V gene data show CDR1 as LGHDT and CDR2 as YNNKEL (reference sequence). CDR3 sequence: CASGQGARNSPLHF. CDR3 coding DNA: TGTGCCAGTGGGCAGGGGGCGCGTAATTCACCCCTCCACTTT.

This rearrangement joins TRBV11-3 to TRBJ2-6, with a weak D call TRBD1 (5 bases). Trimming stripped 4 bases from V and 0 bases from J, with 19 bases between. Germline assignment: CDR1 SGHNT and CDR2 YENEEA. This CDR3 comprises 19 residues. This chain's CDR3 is CASSSSQRTLSSGANVLTF. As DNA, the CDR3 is TGTGCCAGCAGCTCTAGTCAAAGGACACTGAGCTCTGGGGCCAACGTCCTGACTTTC. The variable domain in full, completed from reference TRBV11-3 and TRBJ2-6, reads EAGVVQSPRYKIIEKKQPVAFWCNPISGHNTLYWYLQNLGQGPELLIRYENEEAVDDSQLPKDRFSAERLKGVDSTLKIQPAELGDSAVYLCASSSSQRTLSSGANVLTFGAGSRLTVL.

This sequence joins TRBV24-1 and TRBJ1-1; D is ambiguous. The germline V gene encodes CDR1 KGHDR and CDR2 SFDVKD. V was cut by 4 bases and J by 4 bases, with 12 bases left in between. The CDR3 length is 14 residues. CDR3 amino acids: CATSDTGRSTEAFF. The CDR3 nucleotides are TGTGCCACCAGTGACACGGGAAGAAGCACTGAAGCTTTCTTT.

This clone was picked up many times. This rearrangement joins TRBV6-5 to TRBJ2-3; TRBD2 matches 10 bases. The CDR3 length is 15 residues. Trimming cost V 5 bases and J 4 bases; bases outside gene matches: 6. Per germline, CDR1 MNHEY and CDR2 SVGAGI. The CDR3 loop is CASSPQSGGADTQYF. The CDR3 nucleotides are TGTGCCAGCAGTCCCCAAAGCGGGGGGGCAGATACGCAGTATTTT.

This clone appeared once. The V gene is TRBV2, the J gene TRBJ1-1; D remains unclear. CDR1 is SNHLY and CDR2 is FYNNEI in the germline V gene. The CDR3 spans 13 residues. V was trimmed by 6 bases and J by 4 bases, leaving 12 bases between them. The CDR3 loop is CASSANPGTEAFF. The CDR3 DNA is TGTGCCAGCAGCGCGAACCCCGGCACTGAAGCTTTCTTT.

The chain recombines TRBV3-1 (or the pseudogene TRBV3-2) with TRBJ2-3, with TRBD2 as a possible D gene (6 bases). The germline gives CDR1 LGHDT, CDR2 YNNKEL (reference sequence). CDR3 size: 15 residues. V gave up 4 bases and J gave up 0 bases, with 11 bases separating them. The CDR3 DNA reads TGTGCCAGCAGCCCATTGGGGGGTAGCACAGATACGCAGTATTTT. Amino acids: CASSPLGGSTDTQYF.

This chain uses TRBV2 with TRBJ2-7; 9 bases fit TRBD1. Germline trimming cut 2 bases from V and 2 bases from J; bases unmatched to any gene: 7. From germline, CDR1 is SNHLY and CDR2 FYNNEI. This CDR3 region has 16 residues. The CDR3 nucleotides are TGTGCCAGCAGTGAATGGACAGGGGTCCATCCCTACGAGCAGTACTTC. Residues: CASSEWTGVHPYEQYF.

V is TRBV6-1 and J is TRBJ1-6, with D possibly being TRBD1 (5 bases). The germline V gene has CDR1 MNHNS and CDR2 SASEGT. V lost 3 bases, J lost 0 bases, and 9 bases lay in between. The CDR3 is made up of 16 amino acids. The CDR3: CASSDQGSSYNSPLHF. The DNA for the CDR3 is TGTGCCAGCAGTGACCAGGGAAGCTCCTATAATTCACCCCTCCACTTT.

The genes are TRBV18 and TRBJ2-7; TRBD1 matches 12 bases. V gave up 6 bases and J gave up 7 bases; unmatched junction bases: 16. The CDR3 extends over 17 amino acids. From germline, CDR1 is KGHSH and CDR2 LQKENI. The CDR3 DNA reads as TGTGCCAGCTCTTCCCCCTTGGCGGGACAGGGGGCCTGGGAGCAGTACTTC. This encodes CASSSPLAGQGAWEQYF.

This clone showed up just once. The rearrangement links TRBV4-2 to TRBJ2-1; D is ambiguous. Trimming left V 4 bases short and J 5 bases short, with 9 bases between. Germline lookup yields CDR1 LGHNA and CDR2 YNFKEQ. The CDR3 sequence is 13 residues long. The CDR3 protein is CASSPANNNEQFF. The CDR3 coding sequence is TGTGCCAGCAGCCCAGCTAATAACAATGAGCAGTTCTTC.

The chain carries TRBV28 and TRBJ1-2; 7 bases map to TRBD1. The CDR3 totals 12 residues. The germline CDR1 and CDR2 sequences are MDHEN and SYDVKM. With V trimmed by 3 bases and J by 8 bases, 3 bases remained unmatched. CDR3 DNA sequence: TGTGCCAGCAGTTTTAAGGGGGCCGGCTACACCTTC. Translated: CASSFKGAGYTF.

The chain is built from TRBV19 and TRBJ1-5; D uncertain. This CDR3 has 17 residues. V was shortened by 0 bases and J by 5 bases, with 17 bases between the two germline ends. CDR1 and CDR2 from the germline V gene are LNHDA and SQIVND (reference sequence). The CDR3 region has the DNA TGTGCCAGTAGTATAGACTCCGTGGCTCTCGGAGATCAGCCCCAGCATTTT. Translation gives CASSIDSVALGDQPQHF.

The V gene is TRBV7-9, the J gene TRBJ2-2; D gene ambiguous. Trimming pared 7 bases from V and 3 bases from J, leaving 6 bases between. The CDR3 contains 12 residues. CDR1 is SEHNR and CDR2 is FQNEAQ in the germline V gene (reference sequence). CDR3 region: CASTYYTGELFF. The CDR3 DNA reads TGTGCCAGCACCTATTACACCGGGGAGCTGTTTTTT.

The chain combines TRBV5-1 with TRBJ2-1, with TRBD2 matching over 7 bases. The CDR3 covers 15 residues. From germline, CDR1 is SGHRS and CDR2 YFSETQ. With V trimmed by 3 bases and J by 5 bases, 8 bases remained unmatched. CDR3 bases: TGCGCCAGCAGCTGGGCTAGCGGAAACAACAATGAGCAGTTCTTC. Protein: CASSWASGNNNEQFF.

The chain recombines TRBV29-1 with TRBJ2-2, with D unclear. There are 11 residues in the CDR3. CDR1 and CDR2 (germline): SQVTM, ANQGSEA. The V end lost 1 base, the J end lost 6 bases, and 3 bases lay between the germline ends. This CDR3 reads CSVEGAGELFF. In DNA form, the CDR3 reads TGCAGCGTTGAAGGGGCCGGGGAGCTGTTTTTT.

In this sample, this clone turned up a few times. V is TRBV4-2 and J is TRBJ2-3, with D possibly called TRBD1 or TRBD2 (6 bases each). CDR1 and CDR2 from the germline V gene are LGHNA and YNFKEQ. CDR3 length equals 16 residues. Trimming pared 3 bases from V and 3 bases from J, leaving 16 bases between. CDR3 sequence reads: CASSHPGEAGTDTQYF. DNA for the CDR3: TGTGCCAGCAGCCACCCAGGGGAGGCGGGGACAGATACGCAGTATTTT.

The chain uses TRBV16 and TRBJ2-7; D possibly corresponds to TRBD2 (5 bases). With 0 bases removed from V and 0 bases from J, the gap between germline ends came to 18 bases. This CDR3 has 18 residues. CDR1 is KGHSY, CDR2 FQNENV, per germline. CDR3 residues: CASSQSEDFGTSSYEQYF. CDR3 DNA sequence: TGTGCCAGCAGCCAATCGGAGGATTTCGGCACAAGCTCCTACGAGCAGTACTTC.